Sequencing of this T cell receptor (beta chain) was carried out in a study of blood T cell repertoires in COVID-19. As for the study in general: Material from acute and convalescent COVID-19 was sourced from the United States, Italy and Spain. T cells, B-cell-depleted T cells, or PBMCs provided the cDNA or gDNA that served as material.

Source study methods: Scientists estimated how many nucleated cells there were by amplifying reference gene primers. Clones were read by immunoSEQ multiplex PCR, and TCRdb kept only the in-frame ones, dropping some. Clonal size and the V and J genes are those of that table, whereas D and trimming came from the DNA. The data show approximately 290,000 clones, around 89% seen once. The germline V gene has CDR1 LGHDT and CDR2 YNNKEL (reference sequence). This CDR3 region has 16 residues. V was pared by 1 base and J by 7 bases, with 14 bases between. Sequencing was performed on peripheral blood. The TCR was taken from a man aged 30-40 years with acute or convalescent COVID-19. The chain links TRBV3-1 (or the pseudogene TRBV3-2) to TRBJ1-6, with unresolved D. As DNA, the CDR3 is TGTGCCAGCAGCCAAGTCAGAGGGCCGTCCAATTCACCCCTCCACTTT. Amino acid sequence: CASSQVRGPSNSPLHF.